Shown below are 22 T cell receptor beta chains from a single sample sequenced in a study of cytomegalovirus exposure and HLA in healthy donors (dated by TCRdb to the late 2010s). Libraries came from the immunoSEQ multiplex PCR assay. For the multiplex PCR, a mixture combining 60 forward primers for TCR Vbeta segments and 13 reverse primers for TCR Jbeta segments was used. TCRdb took this table from immuneACCESS and kept in-frame rearrangements with V and J called. Such tables lack part of the clones; where checked against another copy, unresolved V genes explain under half of the gap, and the rest is unexplained. This sample holds 100,000 to 150,000 clones; roughly 66% were observed only once. In total, the top ten clones hold approximately 4.3% of the sample. Sequencing used PBMCs. The receptors originated from a man aged 60 to 75 in good health and CMV-seropositive.

J is TRBJ1-2 and V is TRBV5-1; 8 nucleotides match TRBD1. J lost 7 bases, V lost 2 bases, and 7 bases had no gene match. Germline CDR1 reads SGHRS; CDR2 reads YFSETQ. The CDR3 spans 14 residues. Written as DNA, the CDR3 is TGCGCCAGCAGCTTAGGACAGGGTATCGGTGGCTACACCTTC. This encodes CASSLGQGIGGYTF.

V usage is TRBV5-1 and J usage is TRBJ2-5; 7 bases are a match to TRBD1. CDR3 length: 15 residues. Trimming removed 0 bases from V and 5 bases from J; junction bases left unmatched: 7. CDR1 is SGHRS and CDR2 is YFSETQ in the germline V gene. CDR3 in DNA: TGCGCCAGCAGCTTGGGAGGGGGCTCACCGGAGACCCAGTACTTC. It specifies CASSLGGGSPETQYF. Complete variable domain (other parts from reference TRBV5-1 and TRBJ2-5): KAGVTQTPRYLIKTRGQQVTLSCSPISGHRSVSWYQQTPGQGLQFLFEYFSETQRNKGNFPGRFSGRQFSNSRSEMNVSTLELGDSALYLCASSLGGGSPETQYFGPGTRLLVL.

This chain links TRBV7-9 with TRBJ1-4; the D gene is possibly TRBD1 (5 bases). This CDR3 spans 15 amino acids. Per germline, CDR1 SEHNR and CDR2 FQNEAQ (reference sequence). V was pared by 6 bases and J by 4 bases, with 15 bases between. CDR3 nucleotide sequence: TGTGCCAGCAGTCCGTTCCAGGGTTATAATGAAAAACTGTTTTTT. Translating gives CASSPFQGYNEKLFF.

The chain couples TRBV30 to TRBJ2-7, with 9 positions matching TRBD1. Germline CDR1 reads GTSNPN; CDR2 reads SVGIG (reference sequence). This CDR3 contains 18 residues. V shed 3 bases, J shed 4 bases, and the junction held 19 bases outside the gene matches. The CDR3 protein is CAWRHGIGDRAFSYEQYF. CDR3 nucleotides: TGTGCCTGGAGGCATGGGATTGGGGACAGGGCCTTTTCTTACGAGCAGTACTTC.

The V gene is TRBV27, the J gene TRBJ1-1; 9 bases fit TRBD1. The V gene's germline CDR1 is MNHEY and CDR2 SMNVEV (reference sequence). With V trimmed by 3 bases and J by 1 base, 6 bases remained unmatched. The CDR3 consists of 16 residues. This CDR3 reads CASSFLTGGGNTEAFF. DNA of the CDR3: TGTGCCAGCAGTTTTCTAACAGGGGGCGGGAACACTGAAGCTTTCTTT.

This clone was seen a handful of times. The gene calls are TRBV10-1 and TRBJ2-2; 9 bases align to TRBD1. Unmatched junction bases numbered 2, after V lost 8 bases and J lost 4 bases. The CDR3 covers 13 residues. Germline V CDR1 and CDR2: WNHNN, SYGVQD (reference sequence). The CDR3 nucleotides are TGCGCCAGCCGGGACAGGGTCACCGGGGAGCTGTTTTTT. As protein: CASRDRVTGELFF.

The chain combines TRBV19 with TRBJ2-2; 7 nucleotides line up with TRBD2. This CDR3 has 14 amino acids. J gave up 4 bases and V 10 bases, and 9 bases lay outside the gene matches. Germline V CDR1 and CDR2: LNHDA, SQIVND (reference sequence). CDR3 region: CATGGEGGTGELFF. The CDR3 DNA sequence: TGTGCCACCGGCGGGGAGGGTGGCACCGGGGAGCTGTTTTTT.

The rearrangement links TRBV15 to TRBJ2-1, with 10 positions matching TRBD2. Germline-derived CDR1 and CDR2 are LNHNV and YYDKDF (reference sequence). V shed 1 base, J shed 4 bases, and the junction held 7 bases outside the gene matches. The CDR3 spans 17 residues. As DNA, the CDR3 is TGTGCCACCAGCAGAGGTCGGACTAGCGGAGCATACAATGAGCAGTTCTTC. It specifies CATSRGRTSGAYNEQFF.

The chain uses TRBV5-8 and TRBJ2-5; possibly TRBD2 for D (6 bases). The CDR3 is 13 amino acids. Germline lookup yields CDR1 SGHTS and CDR2 YDEGEE. Trimming removed 7 bases at V and 5 bases at J, with 15 bases between. This chain's CDR3 is CASPAAGWETQYF. The CDR3 DNA sequence: TGTGCCAGCCCAGCCGCGGGGTGGGAGACCCAGTACTTC.

The chain recombines TRBV5-1 with TRBJ1-4; D possibly corresponds to TRBD1 (6 bases). Trimming left V 3 bases short and J 5 bases short, with 8 bases between. Germline CDR1 reads SGHRS; CDR2 reads YFSETQ. The CDR3 contains 13 residues. Written as DNA, the CDR3 is TGCGCCAGCAGCTCCGGACAGAATGAAAAACTGTTTTTT. Protein product: CASSSGQNEKLFF. The variable domain in full, with the rest retrieved from reference TRBV5-1 and TRBJ1-4, is KAGVTQTPRYLIKTRGQQVTLSCSPISGHRSVSWYQQTPGQGLQFLFEYFSETQRNKGNFPGRFSGRQFSNSRSEMNVSTLELGDSALYLCASSSGQNEKLFFGSGTQLSVL.

This chain uses TRBV4-1 with TRBJ1-6, with D unclear. The CDR3 is 15 amino acids. Germline values: CDR1 MGHRA, CDR2 YSYEKL. Trimming took off 1 base at V and 9 bases at J, with 13 bases between the two ends. CDR3 bases: TGCGCCAGCAGCCAAGCTCAGATCCAGTCTTCACCCCTCCACTTT. Its protein product is CASSQAQIQSSPLHF.

The DNA for the CDR3 is TGTGCCAGCAGCCTCGAGGTCGGGAAAGCGAAAGAGCAGTACTTC. It encodes CASSLEVGKAKEQYF. V is TRBV9 and J is TRBJ2-7, with D maybe TRBD2 (5 bases). In germline, CDR1 is SGDLS, CDR2 YYNGEE. The CDR3 spans 15 residues. V lost 4 bases and J lost 7, with 21 bases in between. Based on the CDR3 plus reference TRBV9 and TRBJ2-7, the full variable domain is DSGVTQTPKHLITATGQRVTLRCSPRSGDLSVYWYQQSLDQGLQFLIQYYNGEERAKGNILERFSAQQFPDLHSELNLSSLELGDSALYFCASSLEVGKAKEQYFGPGTRLTVT.

This clone was seen a handful of times. The chain uses TRBV10-3 and TRBJ1-1, with 8 bases that match TRBD1. The CDR3 loop spans 15 amino acids. CDR1 is ENHRY, CDR2 SYGVKD, per germline. V shed 6 bases, J shed 2 bases, and the junction held 8 bases outside the gene matches. The CDR3 region is CAIRGQGAINTEAFF. Here the CDR3 DNA reads TGTGCCATCAGGGGCCAGGGGGCGATCAACACTGAAGCTTTCTTT.

This chain joins TRBV28 and TRBJ1-4; maybe TRBD1 (5 bases). Germline V lookup: CDR1 MDHEN, CDR2 SYDVKM. The germline V and J ends were trimmed by 5 bases and 7 bases, with 17 bases remaining between them. The CDR3 is made up of 15 amino acids. The CDR3 coding sequence is TGTGCCAGCAGTCGGCAGCTGGGAAGGGGTGAAAAACTGTTTTTT. As protein: CASSRQLGRGEKLFF.

V is TRBV9 and J is TRBJ2-2, with 8 bases aligning to TRBD2. Germline V CDR1 and CDR2: SGDLS, YYNGEE. The V segment lost 0 bases and the J segment 6 bases; nucleotides outside the gene matches: 7. This CDR3 is built from 16 residues. CDR3 protein: CASSVGDTGGAGELFF. For the CDR3, the DNA is TGTGCCAGCAGCGTAGGGGATACGGGAGGGGCCGGGGAGCTGTTTTTT.

This chain links TRBV28 with TRBJ1-2; 7 nucleotides match TRBD1. Germline V CDR1 and CDR2: MDHEN, SYDVKM. After removal of 3 bases from V and 3 bases from J, the junction contained 4 bases not matched to a gene. The CDR3 runs 14 residues. CDR3 sequence: CASSFLRGDYGYTF. As DNA, the CDR3 is TGTGCCAGCAGTTTTCTCAGGGGGGACTATGGCTACACCTTC.

The chain couples TRBV2 to TRBJ2-3; 12 nucleotides align to TRBD1. J lost 3 bases, V lost 10 bases, and 5 bases had no gene match. The CDR3 sequence is 14 residues long. CDR1 and CDR2 (germline): SNHLY, FYNNEI. DNA for the CDR3: TGTGCCACCCGGGACAGGGGGCTAACAGATACGCAGTATTTT. This codes for CATRDRGLTDTQYF.

The chain is built from TRBV6-1 and TRBJ2-5, with D maybe TRBD2 (6 bases). Deletions cut 2 bases from V and 1 base from J, with 8 bases between. Germline V lookup: CDR1 MNHNS, CDR2 SASEGT. There are 14 residues in the CDR3. The CDR3 coding sequence is TGTGCCAGCAGTGAATTCGGGGGCCAAGAGACCCAGTACTTC. Translation gives CASSEFGGQETQYF.

This rearrangement joins TRBV7-8 to TRBJ2-5; D is perhaps TRBD2 (6 bases). Trimming removed 6 bases at V and 2 bases at J, with 10 bases between. CDR1 is SGHVS and CDR2 is FQNEAQ in the germline V gene. This CDR3 region has 13 residues. CDR3: CASRSGLQETQYF. CDR3 coding DNA: TGTGCCAGCAGGTCGGGACTTCAAGAGACCCAGTACTTC.

The chain has TRBV6-5 and TRBJ2-7; weak D call: TRBD2 (6 bases). V lost 6 bases and J lost 3, with 12 bases in between. The CDR3 is made up of 13 amino acids. Germline lookup yields CDR1 MNHEY and CDR2 SVGAGI. The CDR3 nucleotides are TGTGCCAGCAGATACGGGACTTTCTACGAGCAGTACTTC. It translates to CASRYGTFYEQYF.

The sample holds a few counts of this clone. Other nucleotide sequences in the sample specify the same CDR3. The rearrangement uses TRBV5-4 and TRBJ1-1; possible D gene TRBD1, 5 bases. Germline V gene data show CDR1 as SGHNT and CDR2 as YYREEE (reference sequence). V was shortened by 2 bases and J by 2 bases, with 10 bases between the two germline ends. This CDR3 is built from 14 residues. This chain's CDR3 is CASSFGQGNTEAFF. The DNA of the CDR3 is TGTGCCAGCAGCTTCGGACAAGGTAACACTGAAGCTTTCTTT.

The rearrangement joins TRBV9 to TRBJ1-1, with a weak D call TRBD1 (6 bases). The CDR3 extends over 13 amino acids. Deletions cut 4 bases from V and 7 bases from J, with 14 bases between. Germline V gives CDR1 SGDLS, CDR2 YYNGEE. DNA for the CDR3: TGTGCCAGCAGCTTAGACAGGCCCCTTGAAGCTTTCTTT. Encoded protein: CASSLDRPLEAFF. The full variable domain, its missing parts supplied by reference TRBV9 and TRBJ1-1, is DSGVTQTPKHLITATGQRVTLRCSPRSGDLSVYWYQQSLDQGLQFLIQYYNGEERAKGNILERFSAQQFPDLHSELNLSSLELGDSALYFCASSLDRPLEAFFGQGTRLTVV.